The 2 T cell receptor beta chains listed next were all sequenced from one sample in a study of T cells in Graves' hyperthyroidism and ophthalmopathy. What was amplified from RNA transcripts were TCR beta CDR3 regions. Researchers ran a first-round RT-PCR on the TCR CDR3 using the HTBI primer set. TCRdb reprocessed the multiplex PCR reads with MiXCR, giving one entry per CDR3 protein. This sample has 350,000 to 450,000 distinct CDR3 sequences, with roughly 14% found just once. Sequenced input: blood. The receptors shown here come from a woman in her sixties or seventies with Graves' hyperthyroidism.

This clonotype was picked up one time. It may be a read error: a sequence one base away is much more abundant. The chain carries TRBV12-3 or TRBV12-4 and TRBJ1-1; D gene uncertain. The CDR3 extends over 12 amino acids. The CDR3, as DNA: TGTGCCAGCAGAATCACTGGAACTGGAGCTTTCTTT. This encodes CASRITGTGAFF.

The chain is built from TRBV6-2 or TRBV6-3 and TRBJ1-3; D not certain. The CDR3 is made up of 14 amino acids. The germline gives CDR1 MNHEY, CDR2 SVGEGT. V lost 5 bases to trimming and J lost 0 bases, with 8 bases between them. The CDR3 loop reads CASSRLASGNTIYF. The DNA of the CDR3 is TGTGCCAGCAGTAGACTCGCCTCTGGAAACACCATATATTTT.